This TCR beta chain was sequenced during a study of identical twins listed by TCRdb under 2016. Background for the entire study: To test whether fetal clonotypes persist, this study deep-sequenced TCR alpha and beta repertoires from monozygotic twins, from unrelated adults of various ages, and from cord blood. To rule out contamination, replicate twin experiments were performed at different times with different library preparation protocols.

Libraries were built with 5' RACE. The listed sequencing device is Illumina HiSeq 2000. A universal primer binding site was added through template switching, and the final cDNA carried a unique molecular identifier so that TCR cDNA molecules could be counted accurately. Specific primers in the conserved constant-segment region were used to synthesize first-strand cDNA for TCR alpha and beta chains. To control for contamination, every cDNA library was double barcoded, receiving both a SMART-Mk sample barcode and Illumina barcodes. Two successive PCR steps introduced TruSeq adapter sequences along with Illumina sample barcodes. TCR alpha and beta cDNA libraries were sequenced on the Illumina HiSeq platform with custom primers. The source study handled its data this way. Unique molecular identifiers were extracted from raw reads with MiGEC, and CDR3 positions were determined with MiXCR. Recombination models were inferred per individual with the repgenHMM and IGoR tools using an EM algorithm. The analysis of shared clonotypes was done with the tcR package in R, with sharing normalized by the product of cloneset sizes. To study raw recombination free of thymic and clonal selection effects, out-of-frame nonproductive sequences were analyzed. TCRdb reprocessed the public reads (quality trimming at Q25 with fastp, clone calling with MiXCR) and kept in-frame beta chains. All rows with the same CDR3 protein become a single entry with the most common DNA and genes. The V and J calls were determined by TCRdb, not by the authors. The sample table shows nearly 900,000 distinct CDR3 sequences, and around an eighth are seen once. The ten most abundant clones make up about 1.5% of the sample.

The CDR3, cysteine through phenylalanine, is 14 amino acids long. Only the CDR3 region is kept as DNA, spanning 42 bases read in frame from base 1. V is pruned by 9 bases and J by 4 bases, leaving 8 bases of the junction without a gene match. The germline V gene gives CDR1 as ENHRY and CDR2 as SYGVKD. General study outcomes and caveats: Invariant T cells such as MAIT and iNKT could partly confound zero-insertion analyses, though diverse VJ usage argued against this for most clonotypes. In monozygotic twins, out-of-frame TCR alpha sharing was systematically underestimated by recombination models, although the models agreed with sharing between unrelated individuals. Because the same donors could not be followed over many years, conclusions were based on cross-sectional statistical analysis. Out-of-frame TCR alpha sequences shared between twins showed an excess of low generation-probability sequences compared with coincidental sharing between unrelated individuals. Fewer insertions were carried by abundant cord blood beta clonotypes; a weaker similar trend was observed in young adult naive repertoires, while no such trend was observed in memory repertoires. A weaker excess of twin sharing was found in beta out-of-frame sequences because the signal-to-noise ratio was lowered by fewer shared sequences.

All donors were healthy Caucasians. Three pairs of female monozygotic twins, all aged about 18 to 30 years, made up the twin cohort. RNA for TCR libraries was isolated from peripheral blood mononuclear cells. This clonotype has just a few counts. What antigen it recognizes has not been identified. Per-nucleotide qualities are absent, and no much larger clonotype sits a single base away. Another study also made use of these data, one on yellow fever vaccine responses in identical twins. The second study, in turn, reports: According to the authors, the vaccine-induced T cell response in identical twins seemed to be partly convergent and partly specific to each individual. In the study, vaccine-responding T cell clones were precisely tracked in identical twins.

This TCR derives from a young woman in good health. Here the chain combines TRBV10-3 and TRBJ2-3, and 9 junctional nucleotides match TRBD2. What was sequenced was PBMCs. The CDR3 corresponds to CAISPSGTPDTQYF. The DNA sequence is given as TGTGCCATTTCGCCTAGCGGGACCCCAGATACGCAGTATTTT.